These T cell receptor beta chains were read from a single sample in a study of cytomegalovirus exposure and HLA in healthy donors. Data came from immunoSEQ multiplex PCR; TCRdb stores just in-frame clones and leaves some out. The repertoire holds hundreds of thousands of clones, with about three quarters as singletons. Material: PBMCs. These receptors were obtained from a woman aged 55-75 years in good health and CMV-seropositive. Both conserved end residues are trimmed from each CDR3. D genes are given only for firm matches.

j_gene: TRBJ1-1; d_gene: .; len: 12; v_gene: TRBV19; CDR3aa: ASQNQGTYGEAF
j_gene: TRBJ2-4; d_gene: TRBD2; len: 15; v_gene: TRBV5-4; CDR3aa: ASSLAGVGRGGNIQY
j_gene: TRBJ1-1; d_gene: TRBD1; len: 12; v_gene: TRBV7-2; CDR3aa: ASSRDRVGTEAF
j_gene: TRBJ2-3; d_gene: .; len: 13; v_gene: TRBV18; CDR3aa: ASSPPQLRGDTQY
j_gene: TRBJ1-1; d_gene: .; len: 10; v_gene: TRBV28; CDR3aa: ASSLRFSEAF
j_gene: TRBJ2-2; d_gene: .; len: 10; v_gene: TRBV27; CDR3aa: ASSFGYGELF
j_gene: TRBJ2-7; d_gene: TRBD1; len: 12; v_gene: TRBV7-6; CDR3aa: ASSPGTANVEQY
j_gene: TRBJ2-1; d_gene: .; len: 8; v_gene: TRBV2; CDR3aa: ASSDYEQF
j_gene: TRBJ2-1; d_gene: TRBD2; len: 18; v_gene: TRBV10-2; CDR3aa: ASQGGPGLGHYGSYNEQF
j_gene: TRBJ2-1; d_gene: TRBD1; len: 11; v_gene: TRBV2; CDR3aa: ASREGQANEQF
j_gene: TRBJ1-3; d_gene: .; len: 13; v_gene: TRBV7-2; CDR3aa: ASTRGASSGNTIY
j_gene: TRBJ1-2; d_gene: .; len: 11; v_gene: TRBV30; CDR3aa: AWSVLTGNGYT
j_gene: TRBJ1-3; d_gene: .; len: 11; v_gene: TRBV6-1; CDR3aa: ASSEDFGNTIY
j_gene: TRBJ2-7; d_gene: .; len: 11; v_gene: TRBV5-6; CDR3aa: ASSPVGGDEQY
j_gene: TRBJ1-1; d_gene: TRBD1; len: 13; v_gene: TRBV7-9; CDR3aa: ASSPSDRGNTEAF
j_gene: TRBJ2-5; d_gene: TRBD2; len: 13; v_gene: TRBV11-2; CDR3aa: ASSLMSGRGETQY
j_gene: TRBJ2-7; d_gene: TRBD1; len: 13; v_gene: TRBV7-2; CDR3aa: ASSYGTGGFYEQY
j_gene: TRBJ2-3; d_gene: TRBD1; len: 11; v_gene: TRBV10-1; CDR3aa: ATPGQGTDTQY
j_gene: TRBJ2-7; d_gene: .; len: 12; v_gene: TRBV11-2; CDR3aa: ASSLDGFSYEQY
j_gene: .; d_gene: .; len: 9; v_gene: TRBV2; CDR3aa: ASSSSYEQY
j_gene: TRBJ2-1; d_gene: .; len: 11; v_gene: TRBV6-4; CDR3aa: ASSDTQEGEQF
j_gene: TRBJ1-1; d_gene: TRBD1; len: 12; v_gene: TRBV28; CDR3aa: ASSSPTGRTEAF
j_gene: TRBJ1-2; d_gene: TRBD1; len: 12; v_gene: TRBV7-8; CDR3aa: ASSQFRDREGYT
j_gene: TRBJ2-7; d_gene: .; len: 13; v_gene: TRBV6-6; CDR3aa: ASSSSMGEGGEQY
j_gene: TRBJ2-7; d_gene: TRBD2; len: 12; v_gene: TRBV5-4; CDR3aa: ASSPGLAGYEQY
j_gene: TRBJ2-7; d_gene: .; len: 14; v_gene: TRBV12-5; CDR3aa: ASGLWGGPNPGEQY
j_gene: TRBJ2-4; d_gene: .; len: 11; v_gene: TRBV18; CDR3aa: ASSTGSTNIQY
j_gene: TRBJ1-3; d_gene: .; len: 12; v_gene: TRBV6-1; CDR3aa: ASGGDFSGNTIY
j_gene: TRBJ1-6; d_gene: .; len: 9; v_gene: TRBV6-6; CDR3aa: ASRLPVALH
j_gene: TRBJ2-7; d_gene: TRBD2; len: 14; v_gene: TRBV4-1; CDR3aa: ASSPFGTSVSYEQY
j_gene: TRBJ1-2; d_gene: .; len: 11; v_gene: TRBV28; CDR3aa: ASSLNRESGYT
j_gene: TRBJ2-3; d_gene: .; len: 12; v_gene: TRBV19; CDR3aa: ASSITGFTDTQY
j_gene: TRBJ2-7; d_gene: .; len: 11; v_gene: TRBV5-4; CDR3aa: ASSSTDTYEQY
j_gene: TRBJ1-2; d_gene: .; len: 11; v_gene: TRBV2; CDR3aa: ASSTGPADGYT
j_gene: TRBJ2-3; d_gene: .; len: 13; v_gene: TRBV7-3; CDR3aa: ASSQRGTYTDTQY
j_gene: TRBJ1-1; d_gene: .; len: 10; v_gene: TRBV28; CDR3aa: ASNIMNTEAF
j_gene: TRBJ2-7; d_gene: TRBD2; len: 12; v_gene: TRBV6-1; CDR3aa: ASSGLADAYEQY
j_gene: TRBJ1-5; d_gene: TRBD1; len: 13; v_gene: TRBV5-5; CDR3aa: ASSRDRLRNQPQH
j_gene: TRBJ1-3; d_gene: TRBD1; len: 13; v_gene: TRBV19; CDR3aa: ASLGQTRLGNTIY
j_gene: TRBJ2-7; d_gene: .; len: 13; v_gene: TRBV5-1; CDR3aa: ASSLGPGALNEQY
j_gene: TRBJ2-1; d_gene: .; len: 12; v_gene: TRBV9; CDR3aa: ASSVGMTPVEQF
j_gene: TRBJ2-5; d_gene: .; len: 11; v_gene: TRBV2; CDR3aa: ASSRTVQETQY
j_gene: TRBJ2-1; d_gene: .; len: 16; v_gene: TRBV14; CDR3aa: ASSPTSSSVSSYNEQF
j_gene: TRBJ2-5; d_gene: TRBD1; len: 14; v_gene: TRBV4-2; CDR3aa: ASSQDQGQGSETQY
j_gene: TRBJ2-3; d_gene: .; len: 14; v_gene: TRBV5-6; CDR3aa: ASSSLWASSTDTQY
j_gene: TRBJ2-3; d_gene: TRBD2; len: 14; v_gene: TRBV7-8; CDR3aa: ASSLGAGGFTDTQY
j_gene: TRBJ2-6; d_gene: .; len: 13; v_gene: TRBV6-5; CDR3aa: ASRGVQSGANVLT
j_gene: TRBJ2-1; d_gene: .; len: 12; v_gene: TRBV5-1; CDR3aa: ASSPGAEGNEQF
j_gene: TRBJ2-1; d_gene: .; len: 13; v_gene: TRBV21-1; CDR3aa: ASSVTKSGYHEQF
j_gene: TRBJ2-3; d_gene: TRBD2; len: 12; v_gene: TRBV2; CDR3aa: ASRSTSSTDTQY